Sequencing of this T cell receptor beta chain was carried out in a study of vaccination and CD4 T cells after COVID-19. CDR1 and CDR2 (germline): WNHNN, SYGVQD (reference sequence). The V and J ends lost 5 bases and 1 base respectively, with 15 bases between them. The CDR3 spans 16 residues. In regard to this clonotype: What it binds is unknown.

Cultured CD4+ T cell DNA was sequenced using the Oncomine TCR Beta short-read assay. Someone extracted genomic DNA from cultured CD4+ T cells. TCRdb re-called the PCR reads with MiXCR, one entry per CDR3 protein. The data show 16,000 or so distinct CDR3 sequences, with approximately 72% seen just once and roughly 9.6% held by the top ten. Treatment noted: approximately 9-day PBMC culture with coronavirus spike peptide pools or control peptides (ViraFEST assay). The chain joins TRBV10-1 to TRBJ2-1; D may be TRBD2 (7 bases). This TCR came from a human donor who received a COVID-19 vaccine. This sample comprised CD4+ T cells from blood, cultured in vitro, obtained after SARS-CoV-2 vaccination. The CDR3 protein is CASSSGEGGSYNEQFF. The CDR3 nucleotides read TGCGCCAGCAGTAGCGGGGAAGGGGGGTCCTACAATGAGCAGTTCTTC.